Listed below are T cell receptor beta chains from one sample, sequenced in a study of blood T cell repertoires in COVID-19. The data were produced by immunoSEQ multiplex PCR, yet TCRdb's version contains in-frame clones alone and is incomplete. The table records roughly 230,000 clones, 87% of them present only once. The sample taken for sequencing was PBMCs or T cells enriched from blood (not recorded which). Every receptor here comes from a man under 40 in a cohort exposed to, infected with or recovered from COVID-19 (not recorded which). Both conserved end residues are part of each CDR3. A D gene is named only where the DNA matches it firmly. Clone size is shown for a subset of rows, as once, few, many or a class of expanded clone.

size	J	V	D	DNA	CDR3
NA	TRBJ1-2	TRBV28	TRBD1	TGTGCCAGCAGTCAACGACAGGGATACTATGGCTACACCTTC	CASSQRQGYYGYTF
NA	TRBJ2-6	TRBV6-2/TRBV6-3	NA	TGTGCCAGCAGTTATAAAAGGGGCCAACCTTCTGGGGCCAACGTCCTGACTTTC	CASSYKRGQPSGANVLTF
few	TRBJ1-5	TRBV3-1/TRBV3-2	NA	TGTGCCAGCAGCCAATCGGTAATCAACAGGAGCAATCAGCCCCAGCATTTT	CASSQSVINRSNQPQHF
NA	TRBJ2-7	TRBV4-1	NA	TGCGCCAGCACCCACAACGGTTACGAGCAGTACTTC	CASTHNGYEQYF
NA	TRBJ1-2	TRBV5-4	TRBD1	TGTGCCAGCAGCCGTATTCAGGGGGACTATGGCTACACCTTC	CASSRIQGDYGYTF
NA	TRBJ2-1	TRBV19	NA	TGTGCCAGTACCCCCGACAGGAGCTCCTACAATGAGCAGTTCTTC	CASTPDRSSYNEQFF
NA	TRBJ2-1	TRBV7-6	NA	TGTGCCAGCAGCGGGCGTACAGGGAGCTCCTACAATGAGCAGTTCTTC	CASSGRTGSSYNEQFF
NA	TRBJ2-3	TRBV6-5	NA	TGTGCCAGCACGGGGGATGTCACAGATACGCAGTATTTT	CASTGDVTDTQYF
NA	TRBJ1-2	TRBV28	NA	TGTGCCAGCACAGTGGGAGTGGGGGGCTATGGCTACACCTTC	CASTVGVGGYGYTF
NA	TRBJ1-2	TRBV9	TRBD1	TGTGCCAGCAGCGTAGACACAGGGGGCGGCTATGGCTACACCTTC	CASSVDTGGGYGYTF
NA	TRBJ2-1	TRBV20-1	NA	TGCAGTGCCCCAGTGTACAATGAGCAGTTCTTC	CSAPVYNEQFF
NA	TRBJ1-4	TRBV6-5	NA	TGTGCCAGCAGTATACTTGAAAAACTGTTTTTT	CASSILEKLFF
NA	TRBJ2-7	TRBV6-2/TRBV6-3	TRBD2	TGTGCCAGCAGTCGACTAGCGGGAGACATGTCTAACGAGCAGTACTTC	CASSRLAGDMSNEQYF
few	TRBJ2-7	TRBV4-2	NA	TGTGCCAGCAGCCAAGTGGACATCCAACGTCCCGAGCAGTACTTC	CASSQVDIQRPEQYF
NA	TRBJ1-2	TRBV7-8	TRBD1	TGTGCCAGCAGATCGTTATCCGGGACAGGGTTGAACTATGGCTACACCTTC	CASRSLSGTGLNYGYTF
NA	TRBJ2-7	TRBV4-1	NA	TGCGCCAGCAGCCTAGACTGGATGGGGGCTTACGAGCAGTACTTC	CASSLDWMGAYEQYF
once	TRBJ2-7	TRBV5-4	TRBD2	TGTGCCAGCAGCGCACCAACCGGGACTAGCGGCGAGTATTACGAGCAGTACTTC	CASSAPTGTSGEYYEQYF
NA	TRBJ2-7	TRBV7-9	TRBD2	TGTGCCAGCAGCCCCTTCCTCGGGAGGGATACCTACGAGCAGTACTTC	CASSPFLGRDTYEQYF
NA	TRBJ2-5	TRBV9	NA	TGTGCCAGCAGCGTAGAGGGGGACCAAGAGACCCAGTACTTC	CASSVEGDQETQYF
NA	TRBJ2-1	TRBV14	TRBD2	TGTGCCAGCAGCTCCCGACTAGCGGGAGTTGGTGAGCAGTTCTTC	CASSSRLAGVGEQFF
NA	TRBJ2-1	TRBV7-2	TRBD2	TGTGCCAGCAGCTCCGGACTCGGGCGGGAGAACAATGAGCAGTTCTTC	CASSSGLGRENNEQFF
NA	TRBJ2-2	TRBV4-1	TRBD1	TGCGCCAGCAGCCAACCGGGACAGCACACCGGGGAGCTGTTTTTT	CASSQPGQHTGELFF
NA	TRBJ2-1	TRBV9	NA	TGTGCCAGCAGCTCACCTGGCCATGAGCAGTTCTTC	CASSSPGHEQFF
NA	TRBJ2-2	TRBV7-2	NA	TGTGCCAGCAGCTTACTGAACACCGGGGAGCTGTTTTTT	CASSLLNTGELFF
once	TRBJ2-7	TRBV6-5	TRBD2	TGTGCCAGCAGTTACTCAGGGCGGGGGAACCACGAGCAGTACTTC	CASSYSGRGNHEQYF
NA	TRBJ1-6	TRBV9	TRBD1	TGTGCCAGCAGCGTCGGGGACAGTAAAAATTCACCCCTCCACTTT	CASSVGDSKNSPLHF
few	TRBJ1-4	TRBV28	NA	TGTGCCAGCAGCTCGTACAGATCAACTAATGAAAAACTGTTTTTT	CASSSYRSTNEKLFF
NA	TRBJ1-1	TRBV27	TRBD1	TGTGCCAGCAGTTCCGGGACAGGGCCCTTGTCGGGGGCTTTCTTT	CASSSGTGPLSGAFF
NA	TRBJ1-2	TRBV4-3	NA	TGCGCCAGCAGCCAAGATGGGGGGGAAGCTAACTATGGCTACACCTTC	CASSQDGGEANYGYTF
NA	TRBJ2-7	TRBV4-3	TRBD1	TGCGCCAGCAGCCTCCGACAGGGTTACGAGCAGTACTTC	CASSLRQGYEQYF
NA	TRBJ2-5	TRBV5-1	NA	TGCGCCAGCAGCTCCCCCGAAGAGACCCAGTACTTC	CASSSPEETQYF
NA	TRBJ1-1	TRBV7-2	NA	TGTGCCAGCCTATACCAGGGGAACACTGAAGCTTTCTTT	CASLYQGNTEAFF
NA	TRBJ2-1	TRBV19	TRBD2	TGTGCCAGTAGTTCCTCAGGACTAGTTGCATTTTATGAGCAGTTCTTC	CASSSSGLVAFYEQFF
NA	TRBJ2-7	TRBV7-9	TRBD2	TGTGCCAGCAGCTTAGAGGCAGCGGGAACCTACGAGCAGTACTTC	CASSLEAAGTYEQYF
NA	TRBJ1-6	TRBV5-8	TRBD1	TGTGCCAGCAGTTTTCAGACAGGGGGCTTTAATTCACCCCTCCACTTT	CASSFQTGGFNSPLHF
NA	TRBJ1-1	TRBV25-1	NA	TGTGCCAGCAGCCCCTCCGGCGGGAACACTGAAGCTTTCTTT	CASSPSGGNTEAFF
NA	TRBJ1-1	TRBV11-2	TRBD1	TGTGCCAGCAGCCTCACCGGGACAGGTTTTGAAGCTTTCTTT	CASSLTGTGFEAFF
NA	TRBJ2-7	TRBV7-3	NA	TGTGCCAGCAGCTTAAGGAAGGGGGTATACGAGCAGTACTTC	CASSLRKGVYEQYF
NA	TRBJ2-1	TRBV5-1	TRBD1	TGCGCCAGCAGCTACGGGACAGGGGGCGCGTCAAAGTTCTTC	CASSYGTGGASKFF
NA	TRBJ2-3	TRBV5-1	NA	TGCGCCAGCAGCCCAGCGGGCACTGTTACAGATACGCAGTATTTT	CASSPAGTVTDTQYF
NA	TRBJ1-4	TRBV21-1	NA	TGTGCCAGCAGCATTCCGACAGGGATTGGTACTAATGAAAAACTGTTTTTT	CASSIPTGIGTNEKLFF
NA	TRBJ2-7	TRBV28	TRBD2	TGTGCCAGCAGCTCGGGACTAGCGGGAGTTGAGCAGTACTTC	CASSSGLAGVEQYF
NA	TRBJ2-7	TRBV7-3	NA	TGTGCCAGCAGCCCTACCGGTGATCCCTACGAGCAGTACTTC	CASSPTGDPYEQYF
once	TRBJ2-5	TRBV7-8	TRBD1	TGTGCCAGCAGCTTAGTCGCGACAGGGGGTTACCAAGAGACCCAGTACTTC	CASSLVATGGYQETQYF
NA	TRBJ2-5	TRBV4-2	NA	TGTGCCAGCAGCCAGGGAGCAGGCGGCTATACTCAAGAGACCCAGTACTTC	CASSQGAGGYTQETQYF
NA	TRBJ1-4	TRBV9	NA	TGTGCCAGCGGGAGACATTTGCTACCAGAAAAACTGTTTTTT	CASGRHLLPEKLFF
once	TRBJ2-3	TRBV28	TRBD1	TGTGCCAGCAGCCTGACCGGGACAGGGAACACAGATACGCAGTATTTT	CASSLTGTGNTDTQYF
NA	TRBJ2-1	TRBV6-1	TRBD2	TGTGCCAGCAGTGAGGAAAGAGCGGGAGCAATCTACAATGAGCAGTTCTTC	CASSEERAGAIYNEQFF
once	TRBJ1-5	TRBV7-2	NA	TGTGCCAGCAGCTTAGGGGGGACTGGTCAGCCCCAGCATTTT	CASSLGGTGQPQHF
NA	TRBJ1-3	TRBV6-1	TRBD1	TGTGCCAGCAGTGATGGGACAGTTACTGGAAACACCATATATTTT	CASSDGTVTGNTIYF
NA	TRBJ2-2	TRBV6-6	TRBD2	TGTGCCAGCAGTTACATCCGGCTAGCGGTTACCGGGGAGCTGTTTTTT	CASSYIRLAVTGELFF
few	TRBJ1-3	TRBV28	NA	TGTGCCAGCAGTTTGGGGGGGGTTATATCGGGCACCATATATTTT	CASSLGGVISGTIYF